Shown below are 24 T cell receptor beta chains from a single sample sequenced in a study of HIV-infected patients and healthy controls. TCRdb called the 5' RACE reads again in MiXCR, with one record for every CDR3 protein. The sample includes around 20,000 distinct CDR3 sequences, roughly 19% of them seen just once. Sequencing was carried out using CD8+ T cells from blood. Receptor source: a human donor in good health.

The chain couples TRBV30 to TRBJ2-5; D may be TRBD1 (7 bases). CDR1 is GTSNPN and CDR2 is SVGIG in the germline V gene (reference sequence). The germline V and J ends were trimmed by 3 bases and 4 bases, with 18 bases remaining between them. CDR3 length: 15 amino acids. CDR3 sequence reads: CAWSPGGKDLETQYF. In nucleotides, the CDR3 is TGTGCCTGGAGCCCAGGGGGGAAGGACTTAGAGACCCAGTACTTC.

The CDR3 protein is CASSRGGWNTEAFF. CDR3 coding DNA: TGTGCCAGCAGCAGGGGTGGTTGGAACACTGAAGCTTTCTTT. This chain links TRBV11-2 with TRBJ1-1, with D perhaps matching TRBD1 (5 bases). This CDR3 is 14 amino acids long. Germline CDR1 and CDR2: SGHAT and FQNNGV. The ends were cut back, 5 bases at V and 1 base at J, with 11 bases in the middle.

This clonotype is categorized as medium-sized. The CDR3 bases are TGTGCCAGCAACGAAGGAGGGGGAGGCACTGAAGCTTTCTTT. Residues: CASNEGGGGTEAFF. The chain employs TRBV9 and TRBJ1-1, with D perhaps TRBD1 (6 bases). This CDR3 is built from 14 residues. The germline V gene has CDR1 SGDLS and CDR2 YYNGEE. Trimming cost V 6 bases and J 4 bases, with 16 bases left between them.

This clonotype was counted between two and nine times. The V call is TRBV4-1, the J call TRBJ2-1; TRBD1 matches at 9 bases. This CDR3 has 15 residues. Germline V lookup: CDR1 MGHRA, CDR2 YSYEKL. Trimming cost V 4 bases and J 5 bases; bases outside gene matches: 6. CDR3 loop: CASSPGQGRNNEQFF. CDR3 DNA: TGCGCCAGCAGCCCGGGACAGGGTAGGAACAATGAGCAGTTCTTC.

This clonotype showed up many times. The chain joins TRBV12-2 to TRBJ2-3; the table calls TRBD2, which could not be checked here. TRBV12-2 is labeled a pseudogene. The CDR3 has 18 residues. Here the CDR3 reads CASRLTPGLAIRNDTQYF. CDR3 in DNA: TGTGCAAGTCGCTTAACCCCGGGACTAGCGATACGAAACGATACGCAGTATTTT.

The V gene is TRBV12-3 or TRBV12-4, the J gene TRBJ2-2, with 13 bases that match TRBD2. The CDR3 runs to 16 residues. V trimming: 6 bases; J trimming: 5 bases; junction bases outside the gene matches: 6. The CDR3 region is CASSQGLAGVTGELFF. The CDR3 region has the DNA TGTGCCAGCAGCCAAGGACTAGCGGGAGTGACCGGGGAGCTGTTTTTT.

This clonotype showed up just a few times. The chain joins TRBV19 to TRBJ2-3, with a possible D match to TRBD1 (5 bases). V dropped 3 bases and J dropped 0 bases, with 13 bases sitting between them. Germline loops: CDR1 LNHDA, CDR2 SQIVND (reference sequence). This CDR3 is built from 16 residues. CDR3 in DNA: TGTGCCAGTAGTATCCCACAGGACCGAAGCACAGATACGCAGTATTTT. Its protein product is CASSIPQDRSTDTQYF.

This clonotype has ten or more counts. This chain connects TRBV20-1 to TRBJ1-2; perhaps TRBD1 as D (5 bases). CDR3 size: 12 residues. Germline loops: CDR1 DFQATT, CDR2 SNEGSKA (reference sequence). For the CDR3, the DNA is TGCAAGGCCCCCGTGGGGGACTATGGCTACACCTTC. Its protein is CKAPVGDYGYTF.

This clonotype was picked up many times. The chain is built from TRBV7-2 and TRBJ2-3, with 7 bases matching TRBD1. Germline trimming cut 2 bases from V and 1 base from J; bases unmatched to any gene: 3. Germline values: CDR1 SGHTA, CDR2 FQGNSA. There are 15 residues in the CDR3. CDR3: CASSLRQGRTDTQYF. The CDR3, as DNA: TGTGCCAGCAGCTTACGACAGGGACGCACAGATACGCAGTATTTT.

The V call is TRBV7-9, the J call TRBJ2-3; TRBD2 might be the D (7 bases). V dropped 8 bases and J dropped 2 bases, with 17 bases sitting between them. This CDR3 is built from 15 residues. Germline CDR1 is SEHNR and CDR2 is FQNEAQ (reference sequence). The DNA of the CDR3 is TGTGCCAGCGAAAGGGGGGGCGTCTACACAGATACGCAGTATTTT. Translation gives CASERGGVYTDTQYF.

The chain couples TRBV7-9 to TRBJ1-5; TRBD1 might be the D (5 bases). Trimming stripped 4 bases from V and 8 bases from J, with 9 bases between. The CDR3 is made up of 12 amino acids. Germline loops: CDR1 SEHNR, CDR2 FQNEAQ (reference sequence). The CDR3 DNA reads TGTGCCAGCAGCTCAGGGAGTGAGCCCCAGCATTTT. Translating it yields CASSSGSEPQHF.

The sample holds many counts of this clonotype. The V and J genes are TRBV5-4 and TRBJ1-1, with D perhaps TRBD1 (6 bases). CDR1 and CDR2 from the germline V gene are SGHNT and YYREEE (reference sequence). CDR3 length: 12 amino acids. With 9 bases removed from V and 5 bases from J, the gap between germline ends came to 14 bases. The CDR3 region is CATARGRTEAFF. The CDR3 DNA reads TGTGCCACCGCCCGGGGGCGGACTGAAGCTTTCTTT.

V gene TRBV5-4 combines with J gene TRBJ2-5; unclear D gene. Trimming pared 2 bases from V and 5 bases from J, leaving 7 bases between. CDR1 SGHNT and CDR2 YYREEE come from the germline V gene (reference sequence). The CDR3 sequence is 12 residues long. In DNA, the CDR3 is TGTGCCAGCAGCTTTTGGTTGGAGACCCAGTACTTC. It encodes CASSFWLETQYF.

This clonotype showed up many times. The gene calls are TRBV7-9 and TRBJ2-5; 9 bases agree with TRBD2. Germline lookup yields CDR1 SEHNR and CDR2 FQNEAQ (reference sequence). V was clipped by 2 bases and J by 4 bases; unmatched bases: 2. The CDR3 loop spans 14 amino acids. CDR3: CASSLTSGSETQYF. CDR3 bases: TGTGCCAGCAGCTTAACTAGCGGGTCAGAGACCCAGTACTTC.

This clonotype was counted ten times or more. V gene TRBV7-8 combines with J gene TRBJ1-1; 7 nucleotides line up with TRBD1. The CDR3 contains 14 residues. The germline gives CDR1 SGHVS, CDR2 FQNEAQ. V gave up 10 bases and J gave up 3 bases; unmatched junction bases: 11. The CDR3, as DNA: TGTGCCACCTTTACAGGGGCGTTTGACACTGAAGCTTTCTTT. Its translation: CATFTGAFDTEAFF.

The J gene is TRBJ2-1, the V gene TRBV19, with a weak D call TRBD2 (6 bases). Germline V gives CDR1 LNHDA, CDR2 SQIVND (reference sequence). Deletions cut 5 bases from V and 1 base from J, with 15 bases between. The CDR3 has 16 amino acids. The CDR3 DNA reads TGTGCCAGTAGTCCTAAGCGGGTTTCATCCTACAATGAGCAGTTCTTC. Translation gives CASSPKRVSSYNEQFF.

The genes are TRBV4-1 and TRBJ1-2; TRBD1 agrees at 7 bases. Germline V CDR1 and CDR2: MGHRA, YSYEKL. This CDR3 is 14 amino acids long. V gave up 2 bases and J gave up 5 bases; unmatched junction bases: 5. The CDR3 is CASSQPPTGYGYTF. CDR3 DNA sequence: TGCGCCAGCAGCCAACCCCCGACAGGGTATGGCTACACCTTC.

V and J are TRBV7-9 and TRBJ2-3; no clear D. Per germline, CDR1 SEHNR and CDR2 FQNEAQ (reference sequence). V lost 1 base and J lost 2, with 10 bases in between. There are 15 residues in the CDR3. The CDR3 sequence: CASSLGVGFTDTQYF. CDR3 coding DNA: TGTGCCAGCAGCTTAGGCGTAGGTTTCACAGATACGCAGTATTTT.

The sample holds a few counts of this clonotype. The chain has TRBV10-3 and TRBJ1-5, with 8 bases that match TRBD1. This CDR3 has 16 residues. The J segment lost 2 bases and the V segment lost 2 bases, leaving 5 bases of the junction unmatched. Germline V gives CDR1 ENHRY, CDR2 SYGVKD. CDR3 bases: TGTGCCATCAGTGAGAGAACAGGGGGGGGCAATCAGCCCCAGCATTTT. Its translation is CAISERTGGGNQPQHF.

V and J are TRBV12-3 or TRBV12-4 and TRBJ2-7; tentatively, D is TRBD1 (5 bases). CDR3 length: 13 amino acids. V shed 4 bases and J shed 1 base, with 8 bases lying between them. In nucleotides, the CDR3 is TGTGCCAGCAGTTGGGGCACGTCCTACGAGCAGTACTTC. The encoded protein is CASSWGTSYEQYF.

The chain employs TRBV12-3 or TRBV12-4 and TRBJ1-5; the D is unclear. The germline V and J ends were trimmed by 7 bases and 4 bases, with 8 bases remaining between them. CDR3 length: 12 residues. The CDR3 DNA reads as TGTGCCAGCAAGGAGGGTAATCAGCCCCAGCATTTT. It codes for CASKEGNQPQHF.

The chain employs TRBV7-9 and TRBJ2-7; no reliable D call. The CDR3 length is 14 residues. Trimming removed 5 bases from V and 5 bases from J, with 16 bases in between. The germline V gene has CDR1 SEHNR and CDR2 FQNEAQ (reference sequence). In nucleotides, the CDR3 is TGTGCCAGCAGCAACCCGAATGAGAGGAACGAGCAGTACTTC. This translates into CASSNPNERNEQYF.

At least ten counts were recorded for this clonotype. This chain's CDR3 is CASSLGQGGANTEAFF. The DNA for the CDR3 is TGCGCCAGCAGCTTGGGACAGGGGGGTGCGAACACTGAAGCTTTCTTT. V is TRBV5-1 and J is TRBJ1-1; 9 bases agree with TRBD1. CDR3 length: 16 amino acids. The V gene's germline CDR1 is SGHRS and CDR2 YFSETQ. With V trimmed by 0 bases and J by 1 base, 4 bases remained unmatched.

The table lists this clonotype with a few counts. This rearrangement joins TRBV4-1 to TRBJ1-1; the D is unclear. CDR3 length equals 15 residues. Germline V gene sequence: CDR1 MGHRA, CDR2 YSYEKL. The V gene lost 2 bases and the J gene lost 6 bases, with 16 bases spanning the gap. The CDR3: CASSQTWGGSAEAFF. The CDR3 DNA is TGCGCCAGCAGCCAAACCTGGGGTGGTTCTGCTGAAGCTTTCTTT.